This TCR beta chain was retrieved from a study of regulatory T cells in long-lasting Graves disease. The study, taken as a whole, reports: Examination was confined to peripheral blood, excluding thyroid tissue.

Described time point: newly diagnosed GD, antithyroid drugs for less than 3 months. With RNA extracted from PBMCs as input, the TCR library was made. HTBI primers from iRepertoire and Arm-PCR of CDR3 regions yielded the TCR beta libraries. TCRdb used MiXCR to reprocess the multiplex PCR reads, holding one entry per CDR3 protein. The data hold roughly 320,000 distinct CDR3 sequences, with 16% observed a single time. This clonotype was recorded a few times. Its antigen is undetermined. V trimming: 3 bases; J trimming: 6 bases; junction bases outside the gene matches: 8. Per germline, CDR1 LNHNV and CDR2 YYDKDF (reference sequence). The CDR3 has 16 amino acids. These data also formed part of another study, on T cells in Graves' hyperthyroidism and ophthalmopathy. From that study: These patients, aged 18 to 65, had recently diagnosed hyperthyroidism lasting under 2 months.

The sequence was collected from a man in his forties with Graves disease. The V and J genes are TRBV15 and TRBJ2-1, with 10 bases fitting TRBD1. Sample: peripheral blood mononuclear cells (PBMCs), taken at new diagnosis, from a patient treated with antithyroid drugs. The CDR3 here is CATSSLGTGVRNEQFF. In nucleotides, the CDR3 is TGTGCCACCAGCAGCCTCGGGACAGGGGTGCGCAATGAGCAGTTCTTC.